A single sample is the source of the 3 T cell receptor beta chains below, sequenced in a study of T cell responses to AZD1222 COVID-19 vaccine. Sequenced by immunoSEQ multiplex PCR; TCRdb stores in-frame clones only, minus some. There are around 94,000 clones in the sample; 86% occur only once, and 5% lies in the top ten. The source material was peripheral blood, sampled on day 0 of AZD1222 vaccination. The receptors stem from an adult in good health.

The V and J genes are TRBV12-3 or TRBV12-4 and TRBJ2-3; D remains unclear. The CDR3 runs to 12 residues. Trimming cost V 6 bases and J 2 bases, with 6 bases left between them. CDR3: CASSPVTDTQYF. The CDR3 region has the DNA TGTGCCAGCAGCCCGGTCACAGATACGCAGTATTTT.

Here the CDR3 DNA reads TGTGCCAGCAGCCCGCCCGGGGGGGCCCACTACGAGCAGTACTTC. Its translation: CASSPPGGAHYEQYF. The chain carries TRBV7-9 and TRBJ2-7, with TRBD2 identical over 8 bases. The CDR3 runs to 15 residues. The germline CDR1 and CDR2 sequences are SEHNR and FQNEAQ (reference sequence). V gave up 5 bases and J gave up 3 bases; unmatched junction bases: 9. The variable domain in full, with the rest retrieved from reference TRBV7-9 and TRBJ2-7, is DTGVSQNPRHKITKRGQNVTFRCDPISEHNRLYWYRQTLGQGPEFLTYFQNEAQLEKSRLLSDRFSAERPKGSFSTLEIQRTEQGDSAMYLCASSPPGGAHYEQYFGPGTRLTVT.

The chain has TRBV19 and TRBJ2-7, with D possibly being TRBD1 (7 bases). Germline lookup yields CDR1 LNHDA and CDR2 SQIVND (reference sequence). Trimming left V 3 bases short and J 2 bases short, with 17 bases between. The length of the CDR3 is 16 residues. The CDR3 sequence: CASSIRGVDRPYEQYF. In DNA form, the CDR3 reads TGTGCCAGTAGTATCAGGGGGGTGGACAGACCCTACGAGCAGTACTTC.